Presented here are 17 T cell receptor beta chains from one specimen sequenced in a study of blood T cell repertoires in COVID-19. Sequencing was performed with immunoSEQ multiplex PCR; in TCRdb, only in-frame clones are kept and a portion is missing. The table shows about 180,000 clones, with roughly 88% occurring only once. The sequencing input was peripheral blood. Receptor source: a woman in her thirties with acute or convalescent COVID-19.

The rearrangement links TRBV6-5 to TRBJ2-3; TRBD2 is a possible D gene (6 bases). The V gene's germline CDR1 is MNHEY and CDR2 SVGAGI. The CDR3 has 13 amino acids. The germline V and J ends were trimmed by 7 bases and 10 bases, with 18 bases remaining between them. The CDR3 bases are TGTGCCAGCACAGGAGGGGTTTATAAGGCGCAGTATTTT. This sequence encodes CASTGGVYKAQYF.

V gene TRBV9 combines with J gene TRBJ2-3, with 9 bases aligning to TRBD1. J was trimmed by 1 base and V by 3 bases; bases with no gene match: 3. Germline V gene lookup returns CDR1 SGDLS and CDR2 YYNGEE. The length of the CDR3 is 15 residues. The CDR3 is CASSDRDRGTDTQYF. In DNA form, the CDR3 reads TGTGCCAGCAGCGACCGGGACAGGGGCACAGATACGCAGTATTTT.

The V and J genes are TRBV7-9 and TRBJ1-3; no reliable D call. The CDR3 covers 13 residues. CDR1 SEHNR and CDR2 FQNEAQ come from the germline V gene (reference sequence). Trimming pared 1 base from V and 4 bases from J, leaving 5 bases between. CDR3 bases: TGTGCCAGCAGCTTAGGAGCCGGAAACACCATATATTTT. Protein product: CASSLGAGNTIYF. Variable domain in full (rest from reference TRBV7-9 and TRBJ1-3): DTGVSQNPRHKITKRGQNVTFRCDPISEHNRLYWYRQTLGQGPEFLTYFQNEAQLEKSRLLSDRFSAERPKGSFSTLEIQRTEQGDSAMYLCASSLGAGNTIYFGEGSWLTVV.

The rearrangement links TRBV18 to TRBJ2-6, with D possibly TRBD1 on 5 matching bases. The CDR3 length is 14 residues. CDR1 and CDR2 (germline): KGHSH, LQKENI. V was clipped by 7 bases and J by 2 bases, with 9 bases between them. The CDR3 loop is CASFQGTGANVLTF. CDR3 coding DNA: TGTGCCAGCTTCCAGGGTACTGGGGCCAACGTCCTGACTTTC.

The chain links TRBV5-6 to TRBJ2-6; tentative D call: TRBD2 (5 bases). Trimming stripped 0 bases from V and 4 bases from J, with 8 bases between. Germline V gene sequence: CDR1 SGHDT, CDR2 YYEEEE. CDR3 size: 15 residues. The CDR3 here is CASSLGGHGANVLTF. CDR3 DNA: TGTGCCAGCAGCTTGGGAGGGCACGGGGCCAACGTCCTGACTTTC.

This chain joins TRBV5-1 and TRBJ2-1; 9 bases are a match to TRBD2. V lost 4 bases to trimming and J lost 6 bases; unmatched junction nucleotides: 8. The CDR3 loop spans 15 amino acids. CDR1 is SGHRS and CDR2 is YFSETQ in the germline V gene. The CDR3 is CASSGGRGLANEQFF. The CDR3, as DNA: TGCGCCAGCAGCGGGGGTAGGGGACTAGCCAATGAGCAGTTCTTC. The full variable domain, completed using reference TRBV5-1 and TRBJ2-1, is KAGVTQTPRYLIKTRGQQVTLSCSPISGHRSVSWYQQTPGQGLQFLFEYFSETQRNKGNFPGRFSGRQFSNSRSEMNVSTLELGDSALYLCASSGGRGLANEQFFGPGTRLTVL.

J is TRBJ2-2 and V is TRBV25-1; 7 bases line up with TRBD1. V lost 1 base to trimming and J lost 4 bases; unmatched junction nucleotides: 3. Germline V gene sequence: CDR1 MGHDK, CDR2 SYGVNS. The CDR3 consists of 15 residues. The CDR3 loop is CASSELGTATGELFF. The CDR3 bases are TGTGCCAGCAGTGAATTAGGGACAGCCACCGGGGAGCTGTTTTTT.

The chain couples TRBV5-1 to TRBJ2-7; perhaps TRBD2 as D (5 bases). V lost 0 bases and J lost 4, with 11 bases in between. Germline lookup yields CDR1 SGHRS and CDR2 YFSETQ. This CDR3 is built from 14 residues. The CDR3 spells CASSLAAGLYEQYF. The CDR3 nucleotides read TGCGCCAGCAGCTTGGCGGCGGGTCTTTACGAGCAGTACTTC.

V usage is TRBV5-4 and J usage is TRBJ2-1, with TRBD2 identical over 9 bases. V was clipped by 0 bases and J by 2 bases; unmatched bases: 3. The germline V gene encodes CDR1 SGHNT and CDR2 YYREEE (reference sequence). This CDR3 spans 16 amino acids. The CDR3 here is CASSLGGRATYNEQFF. The CDR3 DNA reads TGTGCCAGCAGCTTGGGCGGGAGGGCCACCTACAATGAGCAGTTCTTC.

This chain links TRBV7-9 with TRBJ1-5, with unresolved D. The CDR3 totals 13 residues. V dropped 8 bases and J dropped 5 bases, with 13 bases sitting between them. CDR1 is SEHNR and CDR2 is FQNEAQ in the germline V gene (reference sequence). CDR3 nucleotides: TGTGCCAGCGCTAGTAGCGGGGATCAGCCCCAGCATTTT. This gives the protein CASASSGDQPQHF. Filled out from reference TRBV7-9 and TRBJ1-5, the complete variable domain reads DTGVSQNPRHKITKRGQNVTFRCDPISEHNRLYWYRQTLGQGPEFLTYFQNEAQLEKSRLLSDRFSAERPKGSFSTLEIQRTEQGDSAMYLCASASSGDQPQHFGDGTRLSIL.

This clone showed up just once. The V and J genes are TRBV5-4 and TRBJ2-2; D is undetermined. The CDR3 sequence is 16 residues long. V was clipped by 0 bases and J by 0 bases, with 9 bases between them. Per germline, CDR1 SGHNT and CDR2 YYREEE (reference sequence). The CDR3 region is CASSLVSTPNTGELFF. The CDR3 nucleotides read TGTGCCAGCAGCTTGGTTTCAACTCCGAACACCGGGGAGCTGTTTTTT.

V and J are TRBV2 and TRBJ2-1; D gene unclear. Trimming stripped 5 bases from V and 1 base from J, with 9 bases between. This CDR3 region has 14 residues. Germline V lookup: CDR1 SNHLY, CDR2 FYNNEI. CDR3 DNA: TGTGCCAGCAGTCCCATGAGTTCCTACAATGAGCAGTTCTTC. Amino acid sequence: CASSPMSSYNEQFF.

The V gene is TRBV2, the J gene TRBJ2-2, with no clear D. The CDR3 length is 13 residues. Deletions cut 8 bases from V and 4 bases from J, with 11 bases between. The germline gives CDR1 SNHLY, CDR2 FYNNEI. CDR3 bases: TGTGCCAGCTCTCCGGGTGGCACCGGGGAGCTGTTTTTT. Protein product: CASSPGGTGELFF. Drawing the rest from reference TRBV2 and TRBJ2-2, the complete variable domain is EPEVTQTPSHQVTQMGQEVILRCVPISNHLYFYWYRQILGQKVEFLVSFYNNEISEKSEIFDDQFSVERPDGSNFTLKIRSTKLEDSAMYFCASSPGGTGELFFGEGSRLTVL.

The V call is TRBV29-1, the J call TRBJ1-3; D gene ambiguous. V shed 6 bases and J shed 3 bases, with 12 bases lying between them. CDR3 length: 13 residues. The germline V gene encodes CDR1 SQVTM and CDR2 ANQGSEA. This CDR3 is CSVARGIGNTIYF. CDR3 in DNA: TGCAGCGTCGCTCGGGGAATTGGAAACACCATATATTTT. The full variable domain, with the rest looked up from reference TRBV29-1 and TRBJ1-3, is SAVISQKPSRDICQRGTSLTIQCQVDSQVTMMFWYRQQPGQSLTLIATANQGSEATYESGFVIDKFPISRPNLTFSTLTVSNMSPEDSSIYLCSVARGIGNTIYFGEGSWLTVV.

The CDR3 sequence is CASSYSRQGGTDTQYF. CDR3 coding DNA: TGTGCCAGCAGTTACTCCCGGCAGGGGGGCACAGATACGCAGTATTTT. This rearrangement joins TRBV6-5 to TRBJ2-3, with 7 bases matching TRBD1. With V trimmed by 0 bases and J by 1 base, 4 bases remained unmatched. CDR3 length: 16 amino acids. Germline values: CDR1 MNHEY, CDR2 SVGAGI.

The chain has TRBV27 and TRBJ2-2; TRBD2 might be the D (5 bases). CDR3 length: 14 residues. Germline-derived CDR1 and CDR2 are MNHEY and SMNVEV (reference sequence). Trimming stripped 2 bases from V and 4 bases from J, with 8 bases between. The CDR3 DNA reads as TGTGCCAGCAGTTTAACTAGATCCACCGGGGAGCTGTTTTTT. Its translation: CASSLTRSTGELFF.

This rearrangement joins TRBV19 to TRBJ1-4; D is perhaps TRBD1 (6 bases). The CDR3 totals 14 residues. Looked up from germline, CDR1 is LNHDA and CDR2 is SQIVND (reference sequence). Trimming removed 7 bases at V and 10 bases at J, with 19 bases between. Here the CDR3 reads CASTSSQGSGKLFF. The DNA for the CDR3 is TGTGCCAGTACCTCATCACAGGGATCGGGAAAACTGTTTTTT. The full variable domain, completed using reference TRBV19 and TRBJ1-4, is DGGITQSPKYLFRKEGQNVTLSCEQNLNHDAMYWYRQDPGQGLRLIYYSQIVNDFQKGDIAEGYSVSREKKESFPLTVTSAQKNPTAFYLCASTSSQGSGKLFFGSGTQLSVL.